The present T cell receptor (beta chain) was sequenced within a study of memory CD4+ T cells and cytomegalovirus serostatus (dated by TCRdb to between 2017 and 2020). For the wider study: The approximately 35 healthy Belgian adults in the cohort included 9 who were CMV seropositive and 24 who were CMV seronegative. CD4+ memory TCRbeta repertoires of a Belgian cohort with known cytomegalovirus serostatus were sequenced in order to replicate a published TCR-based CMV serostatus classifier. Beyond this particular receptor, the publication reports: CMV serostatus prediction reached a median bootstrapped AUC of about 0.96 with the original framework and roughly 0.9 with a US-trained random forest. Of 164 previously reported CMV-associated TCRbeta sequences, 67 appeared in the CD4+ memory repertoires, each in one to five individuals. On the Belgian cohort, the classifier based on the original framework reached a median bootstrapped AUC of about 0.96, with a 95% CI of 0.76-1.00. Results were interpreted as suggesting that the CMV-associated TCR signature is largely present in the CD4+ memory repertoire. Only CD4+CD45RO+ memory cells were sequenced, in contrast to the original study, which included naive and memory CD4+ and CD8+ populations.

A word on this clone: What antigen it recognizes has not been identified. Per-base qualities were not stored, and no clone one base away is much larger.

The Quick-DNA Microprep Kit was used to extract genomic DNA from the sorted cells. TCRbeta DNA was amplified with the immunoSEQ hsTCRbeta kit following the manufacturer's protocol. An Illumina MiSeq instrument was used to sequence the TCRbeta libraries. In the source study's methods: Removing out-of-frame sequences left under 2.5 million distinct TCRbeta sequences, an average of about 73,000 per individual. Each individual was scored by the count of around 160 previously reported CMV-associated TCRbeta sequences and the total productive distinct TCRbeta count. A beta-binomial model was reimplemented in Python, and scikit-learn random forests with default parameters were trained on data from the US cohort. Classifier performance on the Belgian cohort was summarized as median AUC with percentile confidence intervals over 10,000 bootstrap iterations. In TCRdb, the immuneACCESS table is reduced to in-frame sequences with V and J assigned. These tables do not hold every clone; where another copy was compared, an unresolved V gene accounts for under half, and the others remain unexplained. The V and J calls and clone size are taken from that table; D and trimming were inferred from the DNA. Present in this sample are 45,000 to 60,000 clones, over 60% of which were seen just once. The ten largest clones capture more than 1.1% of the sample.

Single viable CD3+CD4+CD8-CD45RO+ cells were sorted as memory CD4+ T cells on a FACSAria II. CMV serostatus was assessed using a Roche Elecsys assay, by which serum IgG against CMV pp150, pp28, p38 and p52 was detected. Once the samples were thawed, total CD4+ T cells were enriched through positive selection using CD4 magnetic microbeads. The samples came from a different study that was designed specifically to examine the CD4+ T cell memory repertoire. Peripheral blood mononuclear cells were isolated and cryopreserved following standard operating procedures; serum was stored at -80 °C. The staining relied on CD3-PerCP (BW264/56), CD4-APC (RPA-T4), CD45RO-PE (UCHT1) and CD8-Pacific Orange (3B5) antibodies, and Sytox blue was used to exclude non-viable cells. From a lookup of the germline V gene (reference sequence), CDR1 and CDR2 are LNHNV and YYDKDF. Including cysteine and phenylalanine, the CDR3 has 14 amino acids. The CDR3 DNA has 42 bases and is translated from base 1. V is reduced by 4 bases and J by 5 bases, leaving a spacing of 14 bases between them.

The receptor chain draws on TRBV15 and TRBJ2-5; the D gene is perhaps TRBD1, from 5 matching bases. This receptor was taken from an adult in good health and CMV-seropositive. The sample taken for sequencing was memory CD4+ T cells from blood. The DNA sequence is TGTGCCACCAGCAAGCAGGGTGCAGACGAGACCCAGTACTTC. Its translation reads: CATSKQGADETQYF.